This is a list of T cell receptor beta chains from one sample in a study of T cells in Graves' hyperthyroidism and ophthalmopathy. Via MiXCR, TCRdb re-called the multiplex PCR reads, giving one row per CDR3 protein. The sample carries fewer than 300,000 distinct CDR3 sequences, under 30% recorded once. The sequenced sample was blood. The receptor set was obtained from a man aged 40-49 years with Graves' hyperthyroidism that later progressed to Graves' ophthalmopathy. Both conserved end residues are part of each CDR3. D genes are given only for firm matches. Only some rows state a clone size, as once, few, many or a class for expanded clones.

j_call: TRBJ2-7
v_call: TRBV28
clone_size: few
d_call: .
cdr3_aa: CASRKGPGYEQYF
cdr3_nt: TGTGCCAGCCGAAAAGGTCCAGGGTACGAGCAGTACTTC

j_call: TRBJ2-7
v_call: TRBV14
clone_size: many
d_call: .
cdr3_aa: CASSPNYVYEQYF
cdr3_nt: TGTGCCAGCAGCCCGAATTATGTCTACGAGCAGTACTTC

j_call: TRBJ1-5
v_call: TRBV12-3/TRBV12-4
clone_size: few
d_call: TRBD1
cdr3_aa: CASSPDRVGNQPQHF
cdr3_nt: TGTGCCAGCTCTCCAGACAGGGTTGGGAATCAGCCCCAGCATTTT

j_call: TRBJ1-5
v_call: TRBV19
clone_size: many
d_call: .
cdr3_aa: CASTKGPSNQPQHF
cdr3_nt: TGTGCCAGTACAAAGGGTCCTAGCAATCAGCCCCAGCATTTT

j_call: TRBJ2-5
v_call: TRBV12-3/TRBV12-4
clone_size: few
d_call: .
cdr3_aa: CASSLGGRRKETQYF
cdr3_nt: TGTGCCAGCAGTTTAGGTGGGAGAAGGAAAGAGACCCAGTACTTC

j_call: TRBJ2-5
v_call: TRBV2
clone_size: many
d_call: .
cdr3_aa: CASRSYQETQYF
cdr3_nt: TGTGCCAGCAGAAGTTACCAAGAGACCCAGTACTTC

j_call: TRBJ2-7
v_call: TRBV7-9
clone_size: .
d_call: .
cdr3_aa: CASSLTRGEQYF
cdr3_nt: TGTGCCAGCAGCCTTACGCGCGGAGAGCAGTACTTC

j_call: TRBJ1-2
v_call: TRBV3-1
clone_size: many
d_call: .
cdr3_aa: CASSQGAWTDFFGYTF
cdr3_nt: TGTGCCAGCAGCCAAGGGGCCTGGACAGATTTTTTCGGCTACACCTTC

j_call: TRBJ2-5
v_call: TRBV18
clone_size: many
d_call: .
cdr3_aa: CASSPTGEETQYF
cdr3_nt: TGTGCCAGCTCACCCACGGGAGAAGAGACCCAGTACTTC

j_call: TRBJ2-7
v_call: TRBV10-3
clone_size: many
d_call: .
cdr3_aa: CAISELGSGTPYEQYF
cdr3_nt: TGTGCCATCAGTGAGTTAGGATCCGGGACACCTTACGAGCAGTACTTC

j_call: TRBJ2-7
v_call: TRBV6-5
clone_size: many
d_call: TRBD1
cdr3_aa: CASSKGRDRELGEQYF
cdr3_nt: TGTGCCAGCAGCAAAGGCCGGGACAGGGAATTGGGCGAGCAGTACTTC

j_call: TRBJ1-5
v_call: TRBV4-2
clone_size: many
d_call: TRBD1
cdr3_aa: CASSQNTGGGQPQHF
cdr3_nt: TGTGCCAGCAGCCAAAATACAGGGGGCGGTCAGCCCCAGCATTTT

j_call: TRBJ2-7
v_call: TRBV6-1
clone_size: .
d_call: TRBD1
cdr3_aa: CASRPGQGNYEQYF
cdr3_nt: TGTGCCAGCAGACCGGGACAGGGGAACTACGAGCAGTACTTC

j_call: TRBJ1-5
v_call: TRBV7-2
clone_size: many
d_call: .
cdr3_aa: CASSLALGGNQPQHF
cdr3_nt: TGTGCCAGCAGCTTAGCTCTGGGGGGCAATCAGCCCCAGCATTTT

j_call: TRBJ2-5
v_call: TRBV7-9
clone_size: .
d_call: .
cdr3_aa: CASSLRAGGETQYF
cdr3_nt: TGTGCCAGCAGCTTAAGAGCAGGCGGGGAGACCCAGTACTTC

j_call: TRBJ2-7
v_call: TRBV27
clone_size: .
d_call: TRBD1
cdr3_aa: CASRPIDRESLYF
cdr3_nt: TGTGCCAGCAGACCTATCGACAGGGAATCCCTATACTTC

j_call: TRBJ2-7
v_call: TRBV28
clone_size: many
d_call: .
cdr3_aa: CASSLSAWRAVGQYF
cdr3_nt: TGTGCCAGCAGTTTATCCGCCTGGCGGGCCGTCGGGCAGTACTTC

j_call: TRBJ1-1
v_call: TRBV12-3/TRBV12-4
clone_size: many
d_call: .
cdr3_aa: CASSFRSGHQTGDTEAFF
cdr3_nt: TGTGCCAGCAGTTTTAGGTCGGGACATCAAACCGGGGACACTGAAGCTTTCTTT

j_call: TRBJ1-6
v_call: TRBV2
clone_size: .
d_call: .
cdr3_aa: CASSPRLSSYNSPLHF
cdr3_nt: TGTGCCAGCAGTCCACGACTGAGCTCCTATAATTCACCCCTCCACTTT

j_call: TRBJ2-7
v_call: TRBV6-1
clone_size: .
d_call: .
cdr3_aa: CASSEADRREQYF
cdr3_nt: TGTGCCAGCAGTGAAGCTGATAGGAGGGAGCAGTACTTC

j_call: TRBJ2-7
v_call: TRBV20-1
clone_size: many
d_call: .
cdr3_aa: CSASKWLSAYEQYF
cdr3_nt: TGCAGTGCTAGCAAGTGGCTTAGTGCCTACGAGCAGTACTTC

j_call: TRBJ1-1
v_call: TRBV9
clone_size: many
d_call: .
cdr3_aa: CASSVAPSYEAFF
cdr3_nt: TGTGCCAGCAGCGTAGCTCCCAGTTATGAAGCTTTCTTT

j_call: TRBJ2-7
v_call: TRBV27
clone_size: .
d_call: TRBD1
cdr3_aa: CASSTPDRDPYEQYF
cdr3_nt: TGTGCCAGCAGTACCCCCGACAGGGACCCCTACGAGCAGTACTTC

j_call: TRBJ2-7
v_call: TRBV20-1
clone_size: many
d_call: .
cdr3_aa: CSASGLGHSYEQYF
cdr3_nt: TGCAGTGCCAGTGGTCTCGGACACTCCTACGAGCAGTACTTC

j_call: TRBJ1-1
v_call: TRBV28
clone_size: many
d_call: .
cdr3_aa: CASSLYGGLNTEAFF
cdr3_nt: TGTGCCAGCAGTTTATACGGCGGACTGAACACTGAAGCTTTCTTT

j_call: TRBJ2-7
v_call: TRBV28
clone_size: many
d_call: .
cdr3_aa: CASSLTRPPYEQYF
cdr3_nt: TGTGCCAGCAGTTTGACTAGGCCTCCCTACGAGCAGTACTTC

j_call: TRBJ2-6
v_call: TRBV6-2/TRBV6-3
clone_size: .
d_call: .
cdr3_aa: CASSLFFSGANVLTF
cdr3_nt: TGTGCCAGCAGCCTTTTTTTCTCTGGGGCCAACGTCCTGACTTTC

j_call: TRBJ1-1
v_call: TRBV28
clone_size: many
d_call: TRBD1
cdr3_aa: CASSGDRGHTEAFF
cdr3_nt: TGTGCCAGCAGTGGGGACAGGGGGCACACTGAAGCTTTCTTT

j_call: TRBJ2-6
v_call: TRBV12-3/TRBV12-4
clone_size: many
d_call: .
cdr3_aa: CASSPRIPSGANVLTF
cdr3_nt: TGTGCCAGCAGCCCCAGGATTCCTTCTGGGGCCAACGTCCTGACTTTC

j_call: TRBJ1-6
v_call: TRBV6-1
clone_size: many
d_call: .
cdr3_aa: CASSSPSSPLHF
cdr3_nt: TGTGCCAGCAGTAGTCCCTCTTCACCCCTCCACTTT

j_call: TRBJ2-7
v_call: TRBV6-1
clone_size: .
d_call: .
cdr3_aa: CASRQGDEQYF
cdr3_nt: TGTGCCAGCAGACAGGGCGACGAGCAGTACTTC

j_call: TRBJ2-5
v_call: TRBV20-1
clone_size: .
d_call: TRBD2
cdr3_aa: CSARDGAGRETQYF
cdr3_nt: TGCAGTGCTAGAGATGGGGCCGGGAGGGAGACCCAGTACTTC

j_call: TRBJ1-5
v_call: TRBV30
clone_size: many
d_call: .
cdr3_aa: CAWTEGQLNQPQHF
cdr3_nt: TGTGCCTGGACTGAAGGACAGCTCAATCAGCCCCAGCATTTT

j_call: TRBJ2-7
v_call: TRBV3-1
clone_size: .
d_call: TRBD1
cdr3_aa: CASSQFPGQDYEQYF
cdr3_nt: TGTGCCAGCAGCCAATTCCCAGGACAGGACTACGAGCAGTACTTC

j_call: TRBJ2-7
v_call: TRBV7-3
clone_size: .
d_call: .
cdr3_aa: CASRSLSGDEQYF
cdr3_nt: TGTGCCAGCAGGTCTCTCTCGGGTGACGAGCAGTACTTC

j_call: TRBJ2-7
v_call: TRBV18
clone_size: many
d_call: .
cdr3_aa: CASSPGSGDEQYF
cdr3_nt: TGTGCCAGCTCACCAGGTAGCGGTGACGAGCAGTACTTC

j_call: TRBJ2-7
v_call: TRBV28
clone_size: .
d_call: .
cdr3_aa: CASSLRAEAYQYF
cdr3_nt: TGTGCCAGCAGTTTAAGGGCAGAGGCCTATCAGTACTTC

j_call: TRBJ2-7
v_call: TRBV5-1
clone_size: many
d_call: .
cdr3_aa: CASSYRPGTYEQYF
cdr3_nt: TGCGCCAGCAGCTACAGGCCTGGGACCTACGAGCAGTACTTC

j_call: TRBJ2-2
v_call: TRBV7-3
clone_size: many
d_call: TRBD2
cdr3_aa: CASSLNPRGVSTGELFF
cdr3_nt: TGTGCCAGCAGCCTAAACCCGCGGGGGGTTAGCACCGGGGAGCTGTTTTTT

j_call: TRBJ1-5
v_call: TRBV12-3/TRBV12-4
clone_size: many
d_call: .
cdr3_aa: CASSLAAGGNQPQHF
cdr3_nt: TGTGCCAGCAGTTTAGCGGCAGGGGGCAATCAGCCCCAGCATTTT

j_call: TRBJ2-7
v_call: TRBV12-3/TRBV12-4
clone_size: many
d_call: TRBD2
cdr3_aa: CASSLLGGAYEQYF
cdr3_nt: TGTGCCAGCAGTTTACTCGGGGGGGCCTACGAGCAGTACTTC

j_call: TRBJ1-5
v_call: TRBV12-3/TRBV12-4
clone_size: many
d_call: .
cdr3_aa: CASSFLFGGNQPQHF
cdr3_nt: TGTGCCAGCAGTTTCTTGTTCGGGGGCAATCAGCCCCAGCATTTT

j_call: TRBJ1-2
v_call: TRBV7-3
clone_size: many
d_call: TRBD1
cdr3_aa: CASSPTGGYGYTF
cdr3_nt: TGTGCCAGCAGCCCCACAGGGGGCTATGGCTACACCTTC

j_call: TRBJ1-3
v_call: TRBV10-3
clone_size: many
d_call: .
cdr3_aa: CAISEFSGNTIYF
cdr3_nt: TGTGCCATCAGTGAGTTCTCTGGAAACACCATATATTTT

j_call: TRBJ1-5
v_call: TRBV28
clone_size: many
d_call: .
cdr3_aa: CASSWQNQPQHF
cdr3_nt: TGTGCCAGCAGTTGGCAAAATCAGCCCCAGCATTTT

j_call: TRBJ2-5
v_call: TRBV28
clone_size: .
d_call: .
cdr3_aa: CASSLSRQGETQYF
cdr3_nt: TGTGCCAGCAGTTTATCCCGGCAGGGCGAGACCCAGTACTTC

j_call: TRBJ2-2
v_call: TRBV29-1
clone_size: many
d_call: .
cdr3_aa: CSVFWGAGELFF
cdr3_nt: TGCAGCGTTTTTTGGGGGGCCGGGGAGCTGTTTTTT

j_call: TRBJ1-1
v_call: TRBV19
clone_size: many
d_call: TRBD1
cdr3_aa: CASSTRDRDTEAFF
cdr3_nt: TGTGCCAGTAGTACACGAGACAGGGACACTGAAGCTTTCTTT

j_call: TRBJ2-7
v_call: TRBV12-3/TRBV12-4
clone_size: many
d_call: .
cdr3_aa: CASSPVSREQYF
cdr3_nt: TGTGCCAGCAGTCCCGTCTCTAGAGAGCAGTACTTC

j_call: TRBJ2-5
v_call: TRBV4-1
clone_size: many
d_call: TRBD2
cdr3_aa: CASSQYNSGRSQETQYF
cdr3_nt: TGCGCCAGCAGCCAGTATAATAGCGGGAGGTCCCAAGAGACCCAGTACTTC

j_call: TRBJ2-7
v_call: TRBV27
clone_size: .
d_call: TRBD1
cdr3_aa: CASSAHWDRGHEQYF
cdr3_nt: TGTGCCAGCAGCGCCCACTGGGACAGGGGACACGAGCAGTACTTC

j_call: TRBJ2-6
v_call: TRBV2
clone_size: many
d_call: TRBD2
cdr3_aa: CASIPGGSLGSGANVLAF
cdr3_nt: TGTGCCAGCATTCCGGGCGGGAGCCTCGGATCTGGGGCCAACGTCCTGGCTTTC

j_call: TRBJ1-5
v_call: TRBV5-1
clone_size: many
d_call: TRBD1
cdr3_aa: CASSLGTGASRQPQHF
cdr3_nt: TGCGCCAGCAGCTTGGGGACAGGGGCCTCCAGACAGCCCCAGCATTTT